This T cell receptor beta chain was obtained from a study of a mutant IDH1 vaccine in newly diagnosed glioma. As for the study in general: The treated group averaged roughly 40 years old and was roughly 60% male, approximately 40% female. Antecedent treatment encompassed radiotherapy, temozolomide, or their combination; the majority received both.

As concerns this clone: Its antigen is not identified.

Broader study findings: It seemed that pseudoprogression was not linked to changes in the top peripheral T cell clonotypes.

The CDR3 consists of 10 residues. V lost 6 bases to trimming and J lost 1 base, with 3 bases between them. Germline V gene data show CDR1 as DFQATT and CDR2 as SNEGSKA (reference sequence). Time point in this sample: week 35, safety follow-up. In the vaccine, a single dose held 300 ug of the mutant IDH1 20-mer peptide, along with topical imiquimod. Using immunoSEQ multiplex PCR, the repertoire was profiled, and TCRdb retains in-frame clones only, with some absent. Of about 68,000 clones listed, approximately 88% are singletons. This receptor was obtained from a man aged 18-30 years with glioma. The sample in question was PBMCs, obtained from a glioma patient whose treatment included an IDH1 peptide vaccine. The chain combines TRBV20-1 with TRBJ1-1; D gene unclear. DNA of the CDR3: TGCAGTGCCCCGAACACTGAAGCTTTCTTT. This codes for CSAPNTEAFF.